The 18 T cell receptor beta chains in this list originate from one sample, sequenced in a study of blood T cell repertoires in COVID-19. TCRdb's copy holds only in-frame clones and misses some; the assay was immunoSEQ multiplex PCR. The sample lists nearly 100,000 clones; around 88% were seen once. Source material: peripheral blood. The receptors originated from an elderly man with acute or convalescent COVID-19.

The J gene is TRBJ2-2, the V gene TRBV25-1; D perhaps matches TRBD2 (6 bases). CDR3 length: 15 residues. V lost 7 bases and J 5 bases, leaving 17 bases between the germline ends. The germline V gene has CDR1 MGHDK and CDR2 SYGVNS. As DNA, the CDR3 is TGTGCCAGCACCCTAGGCGGACTATCGACCGGGGAGCTGTTTTTT. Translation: CASTLGGLSTGELFF.

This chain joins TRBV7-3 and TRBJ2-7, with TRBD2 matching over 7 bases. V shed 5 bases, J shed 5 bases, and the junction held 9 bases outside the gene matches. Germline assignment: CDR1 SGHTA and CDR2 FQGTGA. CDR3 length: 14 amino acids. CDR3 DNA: TGTGCCAGCAGCCGAGGGAGGGGTTCGGACGAGCAGTACTTC. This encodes CASSRGRGSDEQYF.

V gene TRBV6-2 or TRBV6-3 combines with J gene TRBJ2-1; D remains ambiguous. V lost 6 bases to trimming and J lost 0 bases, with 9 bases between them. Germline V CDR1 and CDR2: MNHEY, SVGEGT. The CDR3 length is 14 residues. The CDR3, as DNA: TGTGCCAGCAGCCCTCGGAGCTCCTACAATGAGCAGTTCTTC. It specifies CASSPRSSYNEQFF.

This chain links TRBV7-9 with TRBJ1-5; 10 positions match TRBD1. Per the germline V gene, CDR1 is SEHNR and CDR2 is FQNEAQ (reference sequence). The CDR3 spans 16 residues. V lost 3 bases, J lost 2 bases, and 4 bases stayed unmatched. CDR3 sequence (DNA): TGTGCCAGCAGCTTCTGGGGGACAGGGGGCAATCAGCCCCAGCATTTT. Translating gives CASSFWGTGGNQPQHF.

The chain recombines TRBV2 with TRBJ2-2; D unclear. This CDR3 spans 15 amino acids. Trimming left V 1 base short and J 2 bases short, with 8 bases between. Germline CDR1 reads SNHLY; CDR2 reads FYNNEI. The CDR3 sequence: CASSEVAVNTGELFF. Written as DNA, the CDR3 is TGTGCCAGCAGTGAAGTGGCGGTAAACACCGGGGAGCTGTTTTTT.

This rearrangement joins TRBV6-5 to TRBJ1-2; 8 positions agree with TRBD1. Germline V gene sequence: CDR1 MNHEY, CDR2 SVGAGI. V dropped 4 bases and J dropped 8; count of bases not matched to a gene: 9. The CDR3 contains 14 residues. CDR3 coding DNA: TGTGCCAGCAGTTTACAGGGGGGTCTTGACGGCTACACCTTC. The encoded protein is CASSLQGGLDGYTF.

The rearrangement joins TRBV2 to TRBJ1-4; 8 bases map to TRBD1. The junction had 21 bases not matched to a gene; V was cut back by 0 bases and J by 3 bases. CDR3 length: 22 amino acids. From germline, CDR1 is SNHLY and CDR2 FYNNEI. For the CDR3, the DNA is TGTGCCAGCAGTGAAGCGCTCCGCGGGGAGACAGGGGATAGACTAGCTAATGAAAAACTGTTTTTT. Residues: CASSEALRGETGDRLANEKLFF.

In DNA form, the CDR3 reads TGTGCCAGCAGCTCCCGACGGAGCTCTGGAAACACCATATATTTT. Translating gives CASSSRRSSGNTIYF. This rearrangement joins TRBV6-5 to TRBJ1-3, with no clear D. This CDR3 comprises 15 residues. The V gene's germline CDR1 is MNHEY and CDR2 SVGAGI. The V end was cut by 6 bases, the J end by 0 bases, with 12 bases between.

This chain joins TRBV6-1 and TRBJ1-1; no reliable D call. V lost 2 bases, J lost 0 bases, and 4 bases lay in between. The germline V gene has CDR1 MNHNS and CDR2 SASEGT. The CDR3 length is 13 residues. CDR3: CASSEQLNTEAFF. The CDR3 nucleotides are TGTGCCAGCAGTGAACAGTTGAACACTGAAGCTTTCTTT.

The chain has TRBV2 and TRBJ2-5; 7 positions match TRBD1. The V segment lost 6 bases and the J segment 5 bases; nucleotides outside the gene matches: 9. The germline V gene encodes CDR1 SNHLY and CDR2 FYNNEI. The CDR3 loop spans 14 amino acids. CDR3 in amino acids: CASRQLDRIETQYF. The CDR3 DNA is TGTGCCAGCAGGCAATTGGACAGGATCGAGACCCAGTACTTC. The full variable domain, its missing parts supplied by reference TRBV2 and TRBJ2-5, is EPEVTQTPSHQVTQMGQEVILRCVPISNHLYFYWYRQILGQKVEFLVSFYNNEISEKSEIFDDQFSVERPDGSNFTLKIRSTKLEDSAMYFCASRQLDRIETQYFGPGTRLLVL.

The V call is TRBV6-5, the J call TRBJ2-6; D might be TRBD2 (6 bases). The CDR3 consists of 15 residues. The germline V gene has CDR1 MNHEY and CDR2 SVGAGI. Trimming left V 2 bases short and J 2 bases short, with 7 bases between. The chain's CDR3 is CASSYGGAGANVLTF. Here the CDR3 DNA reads TGTGCCAGCAGTTACGGAGGGGCTGGGGCCAACGTCCTGACTTTC.

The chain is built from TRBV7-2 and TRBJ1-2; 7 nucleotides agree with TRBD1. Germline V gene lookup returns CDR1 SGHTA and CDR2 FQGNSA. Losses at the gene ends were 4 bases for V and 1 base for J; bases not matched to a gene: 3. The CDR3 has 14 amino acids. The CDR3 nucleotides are TGTGCCAGCAGCTCGAACAGGGGTAACTATGGCTACACCTTC. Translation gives CASSSNRGNYGYTF.

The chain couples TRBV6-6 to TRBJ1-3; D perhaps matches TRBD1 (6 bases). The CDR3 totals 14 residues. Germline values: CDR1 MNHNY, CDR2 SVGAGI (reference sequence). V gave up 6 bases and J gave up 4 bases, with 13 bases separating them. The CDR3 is CASRNRESGNTIYF. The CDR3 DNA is TGTGCCAGCAGGAACAGGGAATCCGGAAACACCATATATTTT.

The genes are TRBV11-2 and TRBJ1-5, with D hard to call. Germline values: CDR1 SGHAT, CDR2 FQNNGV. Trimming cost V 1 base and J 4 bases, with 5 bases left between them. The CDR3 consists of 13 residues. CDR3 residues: CASSLAQNQPQHF. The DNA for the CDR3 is TGTGCCAGCAGCTTAGCACAGAATCAGCCCCAGCATTTT.

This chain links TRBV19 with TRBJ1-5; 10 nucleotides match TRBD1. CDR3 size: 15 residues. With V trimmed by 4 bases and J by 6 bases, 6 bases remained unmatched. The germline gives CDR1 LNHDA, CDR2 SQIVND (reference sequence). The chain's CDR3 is CASSTRQGAAQPQHF. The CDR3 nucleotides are TGTGCCAGTAGTACTCGACAGGGGGCGGCTCAGCCCCAGCATTTT. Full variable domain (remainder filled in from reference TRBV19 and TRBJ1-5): DGGITQSPKYLFRKEGQNVTLSCEQNLNHDAMYWYRQDPGQGLRLIYYSQIVNDFQKGDIAEGYSVSREKKESFPLTVTSAQKNPTAFYLCASSTRQGAAQPQHFGDGTRLSIL.

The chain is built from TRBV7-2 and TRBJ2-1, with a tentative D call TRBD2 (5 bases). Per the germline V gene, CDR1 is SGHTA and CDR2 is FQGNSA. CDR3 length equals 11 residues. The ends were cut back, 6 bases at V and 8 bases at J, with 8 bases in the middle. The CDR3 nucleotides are TGTGCCAGCAGTCGGGGTCATGAGCAGTTCTTC. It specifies CASSRGHEQFF. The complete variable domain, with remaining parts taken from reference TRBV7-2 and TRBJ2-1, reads GAGVSQSPSNKVTEKGKDVELRCDPISGHTALYWYRQSLGQGLEFLIYFQGNSAPDKSGLPSDRFSAERTGGSVSTLTIQRTQQEDSAVYLCASSRGHEQFFGPGTRLTVL.

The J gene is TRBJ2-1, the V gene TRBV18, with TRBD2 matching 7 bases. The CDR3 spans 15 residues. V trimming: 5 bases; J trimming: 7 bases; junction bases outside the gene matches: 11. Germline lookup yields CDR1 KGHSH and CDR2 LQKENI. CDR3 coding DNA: TGTGCCAGCTCATCGGGGAGCGGGGAGGGGAATGAGCAGTTCTTC. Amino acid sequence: CASSSGSGEGNEQFF.

The CDR3: CASSPGQASSYNEQFF. Here the CDR3 DNA reads TGTGCCAGCAGTCCGGGACAGGCAAGCTCCTACAATGAGCAGTTCTTC. The V gene is TRBV6-4, the J gene TRBJ2-1, with TRBD1 matching over 8 bases. V was pared by 5 bases and J by 0 bases, with 6 bases of the junction left unmatched. CDR3 length: 16 residues. Germline V CDR1 and CDR2: MRHNA, SNTAGT.